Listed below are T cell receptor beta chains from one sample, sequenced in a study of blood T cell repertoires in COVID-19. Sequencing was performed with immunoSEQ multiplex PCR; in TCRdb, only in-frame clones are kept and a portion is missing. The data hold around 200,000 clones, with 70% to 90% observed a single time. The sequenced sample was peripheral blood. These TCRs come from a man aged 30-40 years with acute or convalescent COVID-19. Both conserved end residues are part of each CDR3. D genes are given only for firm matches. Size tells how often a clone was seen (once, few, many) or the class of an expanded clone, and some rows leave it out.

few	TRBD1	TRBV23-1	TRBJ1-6	TGCGCCAGCAGTTCTCCAGACAGGGCGAGCTCCTATAATTCACCCCTCCACTTT	CASSSPDRASSYNSPLHF
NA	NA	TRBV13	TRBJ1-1	TGTGCCAGCAGCTTCTTGAACACTGAAGCTTTCTTT	CASSFLNTEAFF
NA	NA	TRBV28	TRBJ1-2	TGTGCCAGCAGTTGGCATAACTATGGCTACACCTTC	CASSWHNYGYTF
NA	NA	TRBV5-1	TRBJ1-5	TGCGCCAGCAGCGTGGGCGGCAATCAGCCCCAGCATTTT	CASSVGGNQPQHF
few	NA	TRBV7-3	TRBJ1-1	TGTGCCAGCAGGTCCGGGACAACTGGGAGCACTGAAGCTTTCTTT	CASRSGTTGSTEAFF
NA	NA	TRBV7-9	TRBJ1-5	TGTGCCAGCAGCTTAGGGGGGGGGATTGATCAGCCCCAGCATTTT	CASSLGGGIDQPQHF
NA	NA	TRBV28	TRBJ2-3	TGTGCCAGCAAATTTGACCAGGGAATTGGTACAGATACGCAGTATTTT	CASKFDQGIGTDTQYF
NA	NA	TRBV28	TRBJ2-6	TGTGCCAGCAGTTTAATCCTCTCTGGGGCCAACGTCCTGACTTTC	CASSLILSGANVLTF
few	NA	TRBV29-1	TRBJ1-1	TGCAGCGTTGAGGGGAGGGTAAACACTGAAGCTTTCTTT	CSVEGRVNTEAFF
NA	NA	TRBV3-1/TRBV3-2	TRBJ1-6	TGTGCCAGCCGGCCTTTGGGGGCTGGCTATAATTCACCCCTCCACTTT	CASRPLGAGYNSPLHF
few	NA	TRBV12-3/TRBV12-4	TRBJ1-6	TGTGCCAGCAGTTTACCCCCATCACCCCTCCACTTT	CASSLPPSPLHF
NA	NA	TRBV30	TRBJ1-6	TGTGCCTGGAGTGTACCAGGCTTCTATTCACCCCTCCACTTT	CAWSVPGFYSPLHF
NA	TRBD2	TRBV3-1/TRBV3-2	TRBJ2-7	TGTGCCAGCAGCCAAAATCTAGCGGGAGCGGGCGAGCAGTACTTC	CASSQNLAGAGEQYF
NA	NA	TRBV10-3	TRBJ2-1	TGTGCCACACGTAGGGGGAATGAGCAGTTCTTC	CATRRGNEQFF
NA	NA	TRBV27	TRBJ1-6	TGTGCCAGCAGTTTATCGAGGTCACCCCTCCACTTT	CASSLSRSPLHF
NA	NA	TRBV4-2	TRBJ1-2	TGTGCCAGCAGCCAAGAAGGGGGAGACTATGGCTACACCTTC	CASSQEGGDYGYTF
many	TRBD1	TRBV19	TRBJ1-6	TGTGCCAGTAGCCCCCAGGCGGGACAGGGGGCTTATTCACCCCTCCACTTT	CASSPQAGQGAYSPLHF
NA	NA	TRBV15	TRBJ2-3	TGTGCCACCAGCAGAGTATTGCACGCGGCAGCCACAGATACGCAGTATTTT	CATSRVLHAAATDTQYF
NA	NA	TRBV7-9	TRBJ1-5	TGTGCCAGCAGCTTAGGGGGGCGCGGCCAGCCCCAGCATTTT	CASSLGGRGQPQHF
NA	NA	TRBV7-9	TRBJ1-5	TGTGCCAGCAGCTCCCAGGACAGTCTGTATCAGCCCCAGCATTTT	CASSSQDSLYQPQHF
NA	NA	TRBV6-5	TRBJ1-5	TGTGCCAGCAGTAACGAACTTAATCAGCCCCAGCATTTT	CASSNELNQPQHF
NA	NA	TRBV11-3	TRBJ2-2	TGTGCCAGCAGCTTGGACAGATTCTCCGGGGAGCTGTTTTTT	CASSLDRFSGELFF
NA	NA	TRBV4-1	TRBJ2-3	TGCGCCAGCAGCCAAGAAAGGGGGAGTACGGATACGCAGTATTTT	CASSQERGSTDTQYF
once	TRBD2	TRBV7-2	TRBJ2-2	TGTGCCAGCAGCTGGCCTAGCGGGGGGCTTAACACCGGGGAGCTGTTTTTT	CASSWPSGGLNTGELFF
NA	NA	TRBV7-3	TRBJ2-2	TGTGCCAGCAGCTTAGAGAAAGGGGAGCTGTTTTTT	CASSLEKGELFF
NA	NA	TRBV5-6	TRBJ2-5	TGTGCCAGCACCGGTTTCGGCGGTCAGGGTCGGCAGACCCAGTACTTC	CASTGFGGQGRQTQYF
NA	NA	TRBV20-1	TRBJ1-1	TGCAGTGCTAGTGGGGGGGGCCACACTGAAGCTTTCTTT	CSASGGGHTEAFF
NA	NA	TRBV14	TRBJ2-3	TGTGCCAGCAGCCAATCGGGAGATACGCAGTATTTT	CASSQSGDTQYF
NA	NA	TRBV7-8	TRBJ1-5	TGTGCCAGCACCTTGGGGGGAGGGTCCAATCAGCCCCAGCATTTT	CASTLGGGSNQPQHF
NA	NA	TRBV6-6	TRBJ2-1	TGTGCCGGCGGCCACCCCTCGAATGAGCAGTTCTTC	CAGGHPSNEQFF
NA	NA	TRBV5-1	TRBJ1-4	TGCGCCAGCAGCTTGGATGGGGACATAGCTGAAAAACTGTTTTTT	CASSLDGDIAEKLFF
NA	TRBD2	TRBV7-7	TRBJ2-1	TGTGCTAGCAGCTACGGACTAGCGGGGGACAATGAGCAGTTCTTC	CASSYGLAGDNEQFF
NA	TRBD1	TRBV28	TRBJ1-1	TGTGCCAGCAGTTTATTGTGGCCACAGGGGGCTTTCTTT	CASSLLWPQGAFF
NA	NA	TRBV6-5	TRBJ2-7	TGTGCCAGCGGGCGACAGGCGAGCTCCTACGAGCAGTACTTC	CASGRQASSYEQYF
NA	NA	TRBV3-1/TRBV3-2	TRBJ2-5	TGTGCCAGCAGACTAGATACTAGCAGTCCGTACTTC	CASRLDTSSPYF
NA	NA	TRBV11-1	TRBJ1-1	TGTGCCAGCAGCTTCGGAACTACAAACATGAACACTGAAGCTTTCTTT	CASSFGTTNMNTEAFF
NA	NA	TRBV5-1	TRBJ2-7	TGCGCCAGCAGCTTGGAGGGGATTACCTACGAGCAGTACTTC	CASSLEGITYEQYF
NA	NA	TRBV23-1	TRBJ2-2	TGCGCCAGCAGTCAATCACCACAGGTGAACACCGGGGAGCTGTTTTTT	CASSQSPQVNTGELFF
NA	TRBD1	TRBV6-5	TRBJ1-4	TGTGCCAGCAGGACAGGGACAACTAATGAAAAACTGTTTTTT	CASRTGTTNEKLFF
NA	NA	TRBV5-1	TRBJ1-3	TGCGCCAGCAGCCGGGGCTCTGGAAACACCATATATTTT	CASSRGSGNTIYF
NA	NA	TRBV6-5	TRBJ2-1	TGTGCCAGCAGTTACTCGAGCCCCTATAATGAGCAGTTCTTC	CASSYSSPYNEQFF
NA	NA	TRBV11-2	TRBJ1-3	TGTGCCAGCAGCTTAGTCCTAACCTCTGGAAACACCATATATTTT	CASSLVLTSGNTIYF
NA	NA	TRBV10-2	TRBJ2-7	TGCGCCAGCACCGGCAGGGTGGAGGGCGAGCAGTACTTC	CASTGRVEGEQYF
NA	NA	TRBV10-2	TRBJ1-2	TGCGCCAGCAGTGAGTCGGGGACTTCTTATGGCTACACCTTC	CASSESGTSYGYTF
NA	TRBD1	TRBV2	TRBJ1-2	TGTGCCAGCAGCGCCGAAACAGGGGGAAGTGGCTACACCTTC	CASSAETGGSGYTF
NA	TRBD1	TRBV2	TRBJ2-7	TGTGCCAGCATCCGGACAGGGGGTTCCTACGAGCAGTACTTC	CASIRTGGSYEQYF
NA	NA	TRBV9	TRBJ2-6	TGTGCCAGCAGCTCCCAGTTCTCTGGGGCCAACGTCCTGACTTTC	CASSSQFSGANVLTF
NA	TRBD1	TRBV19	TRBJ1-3	TGTGCCACCGGACAGGGGAGCTCTGGAAACACCATATATTTT	CATGQGSSGNTIYF
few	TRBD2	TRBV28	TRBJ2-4	TGTGCCAGCAGTTCTGTAGCGGGTGTAATTCAGTACTTC	CASSSVAGVIQYF
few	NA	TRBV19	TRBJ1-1	TGTGCCAGTAGGCCAGACCACGGGGGGGACGCTGAAGCTTTCTTT	CASRPDHGGDAEAFF
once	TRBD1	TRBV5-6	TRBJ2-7	TGTGCCAGCAGCCTGCGGGGGACAGGGCCTTTAGAGCAGTACTTC	CASSLRGTGPLEQYF
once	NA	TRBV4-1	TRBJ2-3	TGCGCCAGCAGGGGATTTGGAACTAGCAGCAGAAATACAGATACGCAGTATTTT	CASRGFGTSSRNTDTQYF
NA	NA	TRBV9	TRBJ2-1	TGTGCCAGCAGCGTAGGTGGGCAGGCTTTCTATGAGCAGTTCTTC	CASSVGGQAFYEQFF